A single sample is the source of the 8 T cell receptor beta chains below, sequenced in a study of cytomegalovirus exposure and HLA in healthy donors. Assay used: immunoSEQ multiplex PCR; TCRdb lists only in-frame clones, some missing. The data show more than 110,000 clones, with around 88% seen just once and roughly 7.7% held by the top ten. The sample taken for sequencing was PBMCs. These receptors originate from a woman aged 18 to 35 in good health and CMV-seropositive.

As to this clone: Other DNA variants within this sample encode the same CDR3. The chain carries TRBV6-1 and TRBJ2-6; possible D gene TRBD1, 6 bases. The CDR3 loop spans 13 amino acids. V shed 6 bases and J shed 3 bases, with 6 bases lying between them. Per the germline V gene, CDR1 is MNHNS and CDR2 is SASEGT. The CDR3 DNA reads as TGTGCCAGCAGACAGGGTGGGGCCAACGTCCTGACTTTC. Translating gives CASRQGGANVLTF.

The chain employs TRBV5-1 and TRBJ2-1; 11 bases line up with TRBD2. There are 20 residues in the CDR3. Per the germline V gene, CDR1 is SGHRS and CDR2 is YFSETQ. After removal of 3 bases from V and 3 bases from J, the junction contained 17 bases not matched to a gene. The CDR3 coding sequence is TGCGCCAGCAGCTCTCGCGGGTGGCAGGAGGGACTAGCGGACTACAATGAGCAGTTCTTC. Translating gives CASSSRGWQEGLADYNEQFF.

This clone was detected once. V and J are TRBV28 and TRBJ2-7, with 7 bases that match TRBD2. V shed 7 bases, J shed 3 bases, and the junction held 6 bases outside the gene matches. In germline, CDR1 is MDHEN, CDR2 SYDVKM. The CDR3 totals 13 residues. This chain's CDR3 is CASKFGGGYEQYF. As DNA, the CDR3 is TGTGCCAGCAAATTTGGGGGGGGCTACGAGCAGTACTTC. The variable domain in full, completed from reference TRBV28 and TRBJ2-7, reads DVKVTQSSRYLVKRTGEKVFLECVQDMDHENMFWYRQDPGLGLRLIYFSYDVKMKEKGDIPEGYSVSREKKERFSLILESASTNQTSMYLCASKFGGGYEQYFGPGTRLTVT.

This chain uses TRBV28 with TRBJ1-5; 7 positions match TRBD1. Per germline, CDR1 MDHEN and CDR2 SYDVKM. The CDR3 is 13 residues long. Germline trimming cut 8 bases from V and 3 bases from J; bases unmatched to any gene: 4. CDR3 in amino acids: CASGGQPNQPQHF. The CDR3 bases are TGTGCCAGCGGGGGACAGCCCAATCAGCCCCAGCATTTT.

This chain links TRBV12-2 with TRBJ2-7; the table's D call of TRBD2 was not tested on the DNA. TRBV12-2 is a recognized pseudogene. The CDR3 totals 16 residues. The chain's CDR3 is CASRLDKGPSGRARYF. CDR3 coding DNA: TGTGCAAGTCGCTTAGACAAAGGTCCTAGCGGGAGGGCCAGGTACTTC.

The genes are TRBV6-1 and TRBJ2-5, with no clear D. The CDR3 consists of 11 residues. Germline V gene sequence: CDR1 MNHNS, CDR2 SASEGT. The V end was cut by 4 bases, the J end by 9 bases, with 9 bases between. Here the CDR3 DNA reads TGTGCCAGCAGTGCCCCTAGGCCCCAGTACTTC. This gives the protein CASSAPRPQYF.

V is TRBV28 and J is TRBJ2-7; 11 bases map to TRBD2. Germline lookup yields CDR1 MDHEN and CDR2 SYDVKM. Germline trimming cut 6 bases from V and 0 bases from J; bases unmatched to any gene: 4. The CDR3 totals 15 residues. In DNA form, the CDR3 reads TGTGCCAGCAGCTCTAGCGGGAGGCTCTCCTACGAGCAGTACTTC. It is translated as CASSSSGRLSYEQYF.

The chain employs TRBV2 and TRBJ2-5, with 13 bases matching TRBD2. The CDR3 has 14 residues. In germline, CDR1 is SNHLY, CDR2 FYNNEI. V shed 4 bases, J shed 11 bases, and the junction held 7 bases outside the gene matches. CDR3 sequence (DNA): TGTGCCAGCAGTGCTGGGACTAGCGGGGTTATGCAGTACTTC. It is translated as CASSAGTSGVMQYF.